The present entry profiles one TCR beta chain with its context. Its target is unknown. The ends lost 3 bases at V and 7 bases at J; junction bases unmatched: 24. The CDR3 loop spans 20 amino acids. Per germline, CDR1 MGHRA and CDR2 YSYEKL. The data stem from a study of cytomegalovirus exposure and HLA in healthy donors. The assay was immunoSEQ multiplex PCR, and TCRdb's table has in-frame clones only and misses some. The table has approximately 160,000 clones, about 90% seen once. Study-level findings and limits: Accounts indicate the classifier identified cytomegalovirus status with strong specificity and sensitivity. CMV antigen specificity of a few CMV-associated chains was confirmed in vitro. In a later analysis, first-cohort TCR clusters were found to tend to co-occur in the 100 to 150 validation repertoires. Overall, approximately 150 TCR beta chains were annotated as cytomegalovirus-associated.

Material for sequencing was PBMCs. The receptor's source is a woman between 18 and 29 years old in good health and CMV-seropositive. The chain has TRBV4-1 and TRBJ2-1; 7 bases line up with TRBD1. As DNA, the CDR3 is TGCGCCAGCAGCCACCTCCGGCCGAATCCGCAGGGACAGCTTACGAATGAGCAGTTCTTC. As protein: CASSHLRPNPQGQLTNEQFF.